This T cell receptor beta chain was retrieved from a study of prognosis after radiotherapy for stage I lung cancer. Study-level information: 10 to 15 men and more than five women, aged about 50 to 84 and with a median age of about 74 years, made up the patients. No significant progression was observed in roughly 15 patients, whereas four developed distant metastases a median of 7 months after radiotherapy.

Investigators drew approximately 5.8 milliliters of peripheral blood at each of two time points. General study findings and limits: Patients with distant metastases had lower Shannon entropy after stereotactic body radiation therapy.

V lost 8 bases and J 5 bases, leaving 15 bases between the germline ends. CDR3 length: 13 residues. From germline, CDR1 is MDHEN and CDR2 SYDVKM. Using two-round multiplex PCR, the authors amplified TCR beta CDR3 from genomic DNA. The authors ran first-round PCR with primers specific to each TRBV and TRBJ gene. From the multiplex PCR reads, TCRdb called clonotypes with MiXCR, one entry per CDR3 protein. The sample holds over 15,000 distinct CDR3 sequences; 45% to 70% are singletons and the top ten take 25% to 30%. Details on this clonotype: Its specificity is not known.

The sequence derives from a donor aged 50 or older with non-small cell lung cancer. The chain joins TRBV28 to TRBJ1-2; D uncertain. Sequences were derived from PBMCs, sampled before or after stereotactic body radiation therapy (not recorded which). The CDR3 coding sequence is TGTGCCAGCCCCACGAAAAGTAGATATGGCTACACCTTC. The encoded protein is CASPTKSRYGYTF.